The present T cell receptor (beta chain) was sequenced within a study of T-cell memory formation after mild COVID-19. This CDR3 contains 14 residues. Trimming left V 3 bases short and J 7 bases short, with 13 bases between. TCRdb reanalysed the 5' RACE reads using MiXCR and keeps one entry per CDR3 protein. Among 250,000 to 300,000 distinct CDR3 sequences, roughly 8% were seen once, and the ten largest hold 22%. J is TRBJ2-1 and V is TRBV12-3 or TRBV12-4, with D possibly being TRBD1 or TRBD2 (6 bases each). The source of this sequence is a man aged 18-30 years who had mild COVID-19 (a few samples of this study predate the infection). Cell type and time point are not known. Sequencing was done on a sample of PBMCs or a T cell subset sorted from them (not recorded which). CDR3 bases: TGTGCCAGCAGTTTTGCCTCGGGGGCAAATGAGCAGTTCTTC. Residues: CASSFASGANEQFF.